The subject of this entry is one TCR beta chain. The antigen remains undetermined. These data come from a study of T cell responses to AZD1222 COVID-19 vaccine. Study as a whole: Researchers grouped second doses given at about 4 or about 12 weeks into one pool. Findings and limits, study-wide: The sample set comprised mostly white British donors with more females, and clonal diversity was possibly underestimated.

Assay used: immunoSEQ multiplex PCR; TCRdb lists only in-frame clones, some missing. This table has about 130,000 clones, 89% appearing once. Germline loops: CDR1 MNHEY, CDR2 SVGAGI. There are 15 residues in the CDR3. V lost 7 bases, J lost 2 bases, and 7 bases stayed unmatched. The sequence derives from an adult in good health. The starting material was peripheral blood, obtained on day 0 of AZD1222 vaccination. This chain joins TRBV6-5 and TRBJ2-3; 9 nucleotides align to TRBD1. This CDR3 is CASIGTGRITDTQYF. CDR3 nucleotide sequence: TGTGCCAGCATCGGGACAGGGAGAATCACAGATACGCAGTATTTT.